This T cell receptor beta chain appears in the sequencing data of a study of identical twins. TCRdb re-called the 5' RACE reads with MiXCR, one entry per CDR3 protein. This table has 450,000 or so distinct CDR3 sequences, around 24% appearing once. The junction had 5 bases not matched to a gene; V was cut back by 7 bases and J by 5 bases. The CDR3 has 14 residues. CDR1 is MNHNS and CDR2 is SASEGT in the germline V gene. The same sample was also studied in work on T cells expressing NK-cell markers. That investigation notes: Sorted CD3+CD56+NKG2C+, CD3+CD56+NKG2C- and CD3+CD56-NKG2C+ T cells provided the TCR beta repertoires. Of eight sequenced donors, seven were HCMV-seropositive and one HCMV-seronegative.

The chain links TRBV6-1 to TRBJ1-6, with 7 positions matching TRBD1. Sample: CD4+ T cells sorted from blood. This sequence was found in a woman aged 18-29 years in good health. The CDR3 is CASKPGQNNSPLHF. In DNA form, the CDR3 reads TGTGCCAGCAAACCGGGACAGAATAATTCACCCCTCCACTTT.